This note documents a single T cell receptor (beta chain) sequence. Its antigen is not known. Through a sample-barcoded 5' primer and a J-beta primer mix, a second PCR was run for roughly 6 to 12 cycles. TCRdb fed the 5' RACE reads into MiXCR, producing one record per CDR3 protein. The sample has just over 1 million distinct CDR3 sequences, roughly 45% seen once. Germline V lookup: CDR1 MNHEY, CDR2 SVGEGT. V lost 6 bases and J lost 9, with 21 bases in between. This CDR3 contains 15 residues. The sample is drawn from a study of blood T cells in healthy people across ages. Overall study findings and caveats: The recorded TCR beta diversity per million T cells decreased in a roughly linear manner with age. As naive T cell percentage varied, TCR beta diversity correlated strongly with it.

V is TRBV6-2 or TRBV6-3 and J is TRBJ2-1; D not certain. The source material was blood. The source of this sequence is a woman between 55 and 75 years old in good health. CDR3 in DNA: TGTGCCAGCAGCTCCCCCACTCTCTCAAATGGTGAGCAGTTCTTC. Its translation is CASSSPTLSNGEQFF.